Following are 9 T cell receptor beta chains from one sample sequenced in a study of PD-L1 blockade in urothelial cancer. The data were produced by immunoSEQ multiplex PCR, yet TCRdb's version contains in-frame clones alone and is incomplete. This sample has just over 50,000 clones; about 75% occur once, and the top ten carry 3.5% to 4.5%. Stated time point: pretreatment peripheral blood. The source material was PBMCs, sampled around atezolizumab (anti-PD-L1) treatment. These receptors were obtained from a man between 70 and 80 years old with urothelial cancer.

This clone was seen a single time. The chain combines TRBV4-3 with TRBJ2-1, with D possibly TRBD1 on 5 matching bases. The V gene lost 0 bases and the J gene lost 10 bases, with 16 bases spanning the gap. The germline V gene has CDR1 LGHNA and CDR2 YSLEER. The CDR3 is 15 amino acids. Written as DNA, the CDR3 is TGCGCCAGCAGCCAAGATCGAGCAGGGCTAGAGGAGCAGTTCTTC. Translating it yields CASSQDRAGLEEQFF.

The V gene is TRBV7-2, the J gene TRBJ2-1; TRBD2 matches 8 bases. Germline assignment: CDR1 SGHTA and CDR2 FQGNSA. The CDR3 length is 16 residues. Losses at the gene ends were 7 bases for V and 12 bases for J; bases not matched to a gene: 20. CDR3 sequence (DNA): TGTGCCAGCACGCCTCTGGGACTAGATATGTCCCAAAGGCAGTTCTTC. Protein product: CASTPLGLDMSQRQFF.

A note on this clone: The same CDR3 arises from other DNA sequences in this sample as well. The rearrangement joins TRBV28 to TRBJ2-7; 7 bases are shared with TRBD1. The CDR3 sequence is 12 residues long. V lost 2 bases and J lost 6; bases outside the gene matches: 1. Germline V CDR1 and CDR2: MDHEN, SYDVKM. The CDR3 loop is CASSLRGLEQYF. CDR3 DNA: TGTGCCAGCAGTTTAAGGGGGCTCGAGCAGTACTTC.

The chain is built from TRBV27 and TRBJ2-3; the D gene is possibly TRBD1 (5 bases). The CDR3 contains 15 residues. The germline V and J ends were trimmed by 8 bases and 6 bases, with 21 bases remaining between them. Germline V gives CDR1 MNHEY, CDR2 SMNVEV (reference sequence). CDR3 coding DNA: TGTGCCAGCCTAGATACTCTGCGAAACAGGGATACGCAGTATTTT. This sequence encodes CASLDTLRNRDTQYF.

A note on this clone: At one boundary the junction diverges from the germline segment, which might be a read error. V usage is TRBV7-8 and J usage is TRBJ2-5; 11 nucleotides line up with TRBD2. CDR3 length: 15 amino acids. Germline loops: CDR1 SGHVS, CDR2 FQNEAQ. In DNA form, the CDR3 reads TGTGCCAGCAGCCTAGCGGGAGGTGAGAGAGAGACCCAGTACTTC. Its protein product is CASSLAGGERETQYF.

The CDR3 loop is CASSEQGRTGELFF. In DNA form, the CDR3 reads TGTGCCAGCAGCGAACAGGGGAGGACCGGGGAGCTGTTTTTT. The chain combines TRBV7-2 with TRBJ2-2; D may be TRBD1 (7 bases). The CDR3 is 14 amino acids. Trimming removed 5 bases from V and 5 bases from J, with 12 bases in between. Germline CDR1 reads SGHTA; CDR2 reads FQGNSA. Supplemented by reference TRBV7-2 and TRBJ2-2, the full variable domain reads GAGVSQSPSNKVTEKGKDVELRCDPISGHTALYWYRQSLGQGLEFLIYFQGNSAPDKSGLPSDRFSAERTGGSVSTLTIQRTQQEDSAVYLCASSEQGRTGELFFGEGSRLTVL.

This clone was seen more than once but under ten times. The chain employs TRBV6-5 and TRBJ2-3; the D gene is possibly TRBD2 (5 bases). Germline V CDR1 and CDR2: MNHEY, SVGAGI. CDR3 length equals 12 residues. With 6 bases removed from V and 5 bases from J, the gap between germline ends came to 9 bases. DNA for the CDR3: TGTGCCAGCAGCTCCAGCGGAGATACGCAGTATTTT. Translation gives CASSSSGDTQYF.

This chain joins TRBV19 and TRBJ2-1, with 11 bases matching TRBD2. This CDR3 spans 16 amino acids. The J segment lost 3 bases and the V segment lost 2 bases, leaving 3 bases of the junction unmatched. Germline CDR1 and CDR2: LNHDA and SQIVND (reference sequence). The CDR3 protein is CASSIRLAGSYNEQFF. The CDR3 DNA reads as TGTGCCAGTAGTATAAGACTAGCGGGGAGCTACAATGAGCAGTTCTTC.

The V and J genes are TRBV6-1 and TRBJ1-5, with 8 bases matching TRBD1. The CDR3 runs to 15 residues. Unmatched junction bases numbered 8, after V lost 5 bases and J lost 5 bases. Looked up from germline, CDR1 is MNHNS and CDR2 is SASEGT. CDR3 protein: CASSHGQGLHQPQHF. Here the CDR3 DNA reads TGTGCCAGCAGTCATGGACAGGGTCTGCATCAGCCCCAGCATTTT.